The rows below give T cell receptor beta chains drawn from one sample of a study of identifying expanded T cells in peripheral blood. Profiling relied on immunoSEQ multiplex PCR, and the TCRdb table lists in-frame clones only, not all of them. The sample shows 70,000 to 100,000 clones, 88% of them seen only once. Sample: blood. These receptors all come from a person aged 18-69 years in good health. The CDR3 runs from the conserved cysteine through the conserved F or W. A D gene is named only where the DNA matches it firmly. Clone size is not always given. Where it is, it says once, few, many or a class for expanded clones.

d_gene: .; abundance: .; j_gene: TRBJ1-2; v_gene: TRBV5-6; CDR3nt: TGTGCCAGCAGCTTGGCCTCTGTGGCTTGGTGGTATGGCTACACCTTC; CDR3aa: CASSLASVAWWYGYTF
d_gene: TRBD2; abundance: .; j_gene: TRBJ2-5; v_gene: TRBV2; CDR3nt: TGTGCCAGCAGGGGACTACAGGAGACCCAGTACTTC; CDR3aa: CASRGLQETQYF
d_gene: .; abundance: .; j_gene: TRBJ1-1; v_gene: TRBV13; CDR3nt: TGTGCCAGCAGCTTAACCTCTCGGTCTGAAGCTTTCTTT; CDR3aa: CASSLTSRSEAFF
d_gene: .; abundance: .; j_gene: TRBJ2-5; v_gene: TRBV9; CDR3nt: TGTGCCAGCAGCGTTCACACGTTAGGGGAGACCCAGTACTTC; CDR3aa: CASSVHTLGETQYF
d_gene: TRBD2; abundance: .; j_gene: TRBJ2-5; v_gene: TRBV5-1; CDR3nt: TGCGCCAGCAGCTGGATAGCGGGGGGAGAGACCCAGTACTTC; CDR3aa: CASSWIAGGETQYF
d_gene: TRBD2; abundance: .; j_gene: TRBJ2-1; v_gene: TRBV5-1; CDR3nt: TGCGCCAGCAGCCCGGGACTAGCGGGGGGGCAGAACAATGAGCAGTTCTTC; CDR3aa: CASSPGLAGGQNNEQFF
d_gene: .; abundance: .; j_gene: TRBJ2-7; v_gene: TRBV18; CDR3nt: TGTGCCAGCTCACCAGTCGACACTTCCTACGAGCAGTACTTC; CDR3aa: CASSPVDTSYEQYF
d_gene: .; abundance: once; j_gene: TRBJ1-2; v_gene: TRBV2; CDR3nt: TGTGCCAGCAGTGCCGGGACTCAACTAGGCTACACCTTC; CDR3aa: CASSAGTQLGYTF
d_gene: .; abundance: few; j_gene: TRBJ1-5; v_gene: TRBV27; CDR3nt: TGTGCCAGCAGTTTTAGGCCCAATCAGCCCCAGCATTTT; CDR3aa: CASSFRPNQPQHF
d_gene: .; abundance: .; j_gene: TRBJ1-2; v_gene: TRBV19; CDR3nt: TGTGCCAGTAGTATTGGGGGTACGGGCTACACCTTC; CDR3aa: CASSIGGTGYTF
d_gene: .; abundance: .; j_gene: TRBJ2-1; v_gene: TRBV29-1; CDR3nt: TGCAGCGTTGAGGGGGCAGGAGCCTCCTACAATGAGCAGTTCTTC; CDR3aa: CSVEGAGASYNEQFF
d_gene: .; abundance: few; j_gene: TRBJ1-5; v_gene: TRBV28; CDR3nt: TGTGCCAGCAGTTTGGCAGGTCCCAGGACCCAGCATTTT; CDR3aa: CASSLAGPRTQHF
d_gene: .; abundance: .; j_gene: TRBJ2-7; v_gene: TRBV27; CDR3nt: TGTGCCAGCAGTACCACCCTAGCGAGGTCCTACGAGCAGTACTTC; CDR3aa: CASSTTLARSYEQYF
d_gene: .; abundance: .; j_gene: TRBJ2-7; v_gene: TRBV7-2; CDR3nt: TGTGCCAGCAGCTTAGCAGCGAGTCCGTCCTACGAGCAGTACTTC; CDR3aa: CASSLAASPSYEQYF
d_gene: .; abundance: .; j_gene: TRBJ2-7; v_gene: TRBV7-9; CDR3nt: TGTGCCAGCAGCTCCGGACTCGAGCAGTACTTC; CDR3aa: CASSSGLEQYF
d_gene: .; abundance: .; j_gene: TRBJ1-1; v_gene: TRBV7-2; CDR3nt: TGTGCCAGCAGCCTTACAGCGGGGGTGAACACTGAAGCTTTCTTT; CDR3aa: CASSLTAGVNTEAFF
d_gene: .; abundance: once; j_gene: TRBJ1-1; v_gene: TRBV2; CDR3nt: TGTGCCAGCAGCCGATCCGACAGGTCGTCGGATGCTTTCTTT; CDR3aa: CASSRSDRSSDAFF
d_gene: .; abundance: .; j_gene: TRBJ2-7; v_gene: TRBV19; CDR3nt: TGTGCCAGTAGGAGACCGGGGGCTGACTCCTACGAGCAGTACTTC; CDR3aa: CASRRPGADSYEQYF
d_gene: .; abundance: many; j_gene: TRBJ1-1; v_gene: TRBV5-1; CDR3nt: TGCGCCAGCAGCCTAGCTAGCAGAAACACTGAAGCTTTCTTT; CDR3aa: CASSLASRNTEAFF
d_gene: .; abundance: .; j_gene: TRBJ1-1; v_gene: TRBV18; CDR3nt: TGTGCCAGCTCACCAGCGGAACGAGGGAACACTGAAGCTTTCTTT; CDR3aa: CASSPAERGNTEAFF
d_gene: .; abundance: .; j_gene: TRBJ1-5; v_gene: TRBV2; CDR3nt: TGTGCCAGCAGTGAAGGGCTCCAGCCCCAGCATTTT; CDR3aa: CASSEGLQPQHF
d_gene: TRBD2; abundance: .; j_gene: TRBJ2-7; v_gene: TRBV7-6; CDR3nt: TGTGCCAGCAGCTACGGCAGCGGGACGACCTACGAGCAGTACTTC; CDR3aa: CASSYGSGTTYEQYF
d_gene: .; abundance: .; j_gene: TRBJ2-2; v_gene: TRBV28; CDR3nt: TGTGCCAGCAGCCGTGGGACGACGAACACCGGGGAGCTGTTTTTT; CDR3aa: CASSRGTTNTGELFF
d_gene: .; abundance: .; j_gene: TRBJ1-3; v_gene: TRBV5-4; CDR3nt: TGTGCCAGCAGCCGATCGACAGCTAACTCTGGAAACACCATATATTTT; CDR3aa: CASSRSTANSGNTIYF
d_gene: .; abundance: few; j_gene: TRBJ1-2; v_gene: TRBV6-6; CDR3nt: TGTGCCAGCAGTTACTCATGGCGGACAGCAAACTATGGCTACACCTTC; CDR3aa: CASSYSWRTANYGYTF
d_gene: .; abundance: .; j_gene: TRBJ2-1; v_gene: TRBV11-2; CDR3nt: TGTGCCAGCAGCCCAAGGGGACCCCGGGCCATCAGAGGGAATGAGCAGTTCTTC; CDR3aa: CASSPRGPRAIRGNEQFF
d_gene: .; abundance: .; j_gene: TRBJ1-1; v_gene: TRBV13; CDR3nt: TGTGCCAGCAGCCCCGGTAACACTGAAGCTTTCTTT; CDR3aa: CASSPGNTEAFF